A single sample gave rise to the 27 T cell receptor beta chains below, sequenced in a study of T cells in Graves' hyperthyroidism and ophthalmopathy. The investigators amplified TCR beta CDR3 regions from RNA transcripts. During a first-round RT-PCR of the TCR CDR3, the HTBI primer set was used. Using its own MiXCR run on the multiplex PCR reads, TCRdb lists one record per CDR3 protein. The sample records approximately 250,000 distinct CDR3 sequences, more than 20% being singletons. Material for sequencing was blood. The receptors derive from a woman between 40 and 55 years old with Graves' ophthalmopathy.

CDR3 region: CASGPPGNTIYF. The CDR3 region has the DNA TGTGCCAGCGGTCCCCCTGGAAACACCATATATTTT. This chain connects TRBV6-2 or TRBV6-3 to TRBJ1-3, with no clear D. V lost 8 bases and J lost 2, with 7 bases in between. The germline CDR1 and CDR2 sequences are MNHEY and SVGEGT. The CDR3 spans 12 residues.

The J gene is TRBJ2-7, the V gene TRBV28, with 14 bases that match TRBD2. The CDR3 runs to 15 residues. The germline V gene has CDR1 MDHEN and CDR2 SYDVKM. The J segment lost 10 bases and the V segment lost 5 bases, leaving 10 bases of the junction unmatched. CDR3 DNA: TGTGCCAGCAGTGCACCGGGACTAGCGGGAGTTAATCAGTACTTC. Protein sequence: CASSAPGLAGVNQYF.

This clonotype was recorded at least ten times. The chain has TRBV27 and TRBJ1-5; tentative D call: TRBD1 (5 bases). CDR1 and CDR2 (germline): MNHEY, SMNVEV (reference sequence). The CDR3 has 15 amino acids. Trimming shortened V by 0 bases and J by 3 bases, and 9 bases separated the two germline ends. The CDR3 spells CASSLSGGVNQPQHF. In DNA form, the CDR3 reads TGTGCCAGCAGTTTATCGGGGGGAGTCAATCAGCCCCAGCATTTT.

The CDR3, as DNA: TGCAGCGTTCGAGGGACAGGGAAAAACTCCTACGAGCAGTACTTC. This gives the protein CSVRGTGKNSYEQYF. The chain combines TRBV29-1 with TRBJ2-7; 9 bases map to TRBD1. J gave up 0 bases and V 5 bases, and 8 bases lay outside the gene matches. Germline V gives CDR1 SQVTM, CDR2 ANQGSEA. This CDR3 spans 15 amino acids.

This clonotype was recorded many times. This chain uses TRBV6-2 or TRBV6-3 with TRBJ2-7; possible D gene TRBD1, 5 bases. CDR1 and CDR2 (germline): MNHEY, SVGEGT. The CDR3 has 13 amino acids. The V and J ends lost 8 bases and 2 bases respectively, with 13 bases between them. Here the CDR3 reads CASSISQAYEQYF. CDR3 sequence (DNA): TGTGCCAGCTCAATCTCACAGGCCTACGAGCAGTACTTC.

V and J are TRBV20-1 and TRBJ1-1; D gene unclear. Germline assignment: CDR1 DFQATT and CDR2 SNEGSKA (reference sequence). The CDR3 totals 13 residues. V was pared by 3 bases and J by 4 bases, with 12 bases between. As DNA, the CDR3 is TGCAGTGCTAGGAGAGGCGAGGGCACTGAAGCTTTCTTT. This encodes CSARRGEGTEAFF.

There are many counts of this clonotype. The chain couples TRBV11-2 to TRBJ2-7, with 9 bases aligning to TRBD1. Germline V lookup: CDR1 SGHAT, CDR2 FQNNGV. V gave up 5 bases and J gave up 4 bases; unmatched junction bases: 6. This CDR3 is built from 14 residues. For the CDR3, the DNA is TGTGCCAGCAGCCACCCGGGACAGGGTTACGAGCAGTACTTC. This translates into CASSHPGQGYEQYF.

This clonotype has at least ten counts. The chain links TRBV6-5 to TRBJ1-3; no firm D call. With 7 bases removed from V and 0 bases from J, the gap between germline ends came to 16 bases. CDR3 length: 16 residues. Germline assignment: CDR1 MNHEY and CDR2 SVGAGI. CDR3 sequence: CASTETSGNSGNTIYF. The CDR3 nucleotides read TGTGCCAGCACCGAAACCAGCGGGAACTCTGGAAACACCATATATTTT.

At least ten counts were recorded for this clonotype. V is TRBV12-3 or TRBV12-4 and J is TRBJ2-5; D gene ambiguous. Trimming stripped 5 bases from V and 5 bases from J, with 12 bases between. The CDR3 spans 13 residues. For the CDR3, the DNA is TGTGCCAGCAGTCCCTCATCTTTCGAGACCCAGTACTTC. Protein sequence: CASSPSSFETQYF.

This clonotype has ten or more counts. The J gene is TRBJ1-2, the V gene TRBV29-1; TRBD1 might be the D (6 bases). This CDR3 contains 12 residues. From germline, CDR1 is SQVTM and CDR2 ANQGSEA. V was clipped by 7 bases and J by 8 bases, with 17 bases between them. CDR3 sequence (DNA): TGCAGCGCCGAGGGGGGGGCTAAGGGCTACACCTTC. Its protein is CSAEGGAKGYTF.

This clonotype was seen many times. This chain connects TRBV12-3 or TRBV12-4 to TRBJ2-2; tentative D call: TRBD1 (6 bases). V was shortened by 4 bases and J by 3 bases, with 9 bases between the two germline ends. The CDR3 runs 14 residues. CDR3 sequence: CASSSGADTGELFF. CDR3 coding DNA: TGTGCCAGCAGTTCAGGGGCGGACACCGGGGAGCTGTTTTTT.

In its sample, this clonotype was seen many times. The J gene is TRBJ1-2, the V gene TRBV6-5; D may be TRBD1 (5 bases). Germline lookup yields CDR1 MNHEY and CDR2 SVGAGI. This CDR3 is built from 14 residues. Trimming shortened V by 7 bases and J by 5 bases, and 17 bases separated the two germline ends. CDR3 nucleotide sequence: TGTGCCAGCAAGGCCGGACAAGTACTTTATGGCTACACCTTC. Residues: CASKAGQVLYGYTF.

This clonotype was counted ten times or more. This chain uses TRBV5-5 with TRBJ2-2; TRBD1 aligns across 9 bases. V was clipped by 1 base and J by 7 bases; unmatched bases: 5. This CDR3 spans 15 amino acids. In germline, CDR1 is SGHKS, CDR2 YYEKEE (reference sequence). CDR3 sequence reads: CASSLQGQGSGELFF. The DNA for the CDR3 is TGTGCCAGCAGCTTGCAGGGACAGGGTAGCGGGGAGCTGTTTTTT.

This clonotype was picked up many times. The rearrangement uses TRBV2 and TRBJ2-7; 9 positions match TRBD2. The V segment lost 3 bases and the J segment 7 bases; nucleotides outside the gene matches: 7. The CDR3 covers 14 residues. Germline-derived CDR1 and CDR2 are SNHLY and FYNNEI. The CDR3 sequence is CASSERTSVREQYF. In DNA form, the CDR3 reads TGTGCCAGCAGTGAGAGGACTAGCGTTAGGGAGCAGTACTTC.

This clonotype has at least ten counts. The CDR3 loop is CSARDLVHSPLHF. DNA of the CDR3: TGCAGTGCTAGAGATCTAGTCCATTCACCCCTCCACTTT. V is TRBV20-1 and J is TRBJ1-6; no reliable D call. The V end was cut by 0 bases, the J end by 8 bases, with 8 bases between. The CDR3 has 13 amino acids. Germline CDR1 DFQATT, CDR2 SNEGSKA (reference sequence).

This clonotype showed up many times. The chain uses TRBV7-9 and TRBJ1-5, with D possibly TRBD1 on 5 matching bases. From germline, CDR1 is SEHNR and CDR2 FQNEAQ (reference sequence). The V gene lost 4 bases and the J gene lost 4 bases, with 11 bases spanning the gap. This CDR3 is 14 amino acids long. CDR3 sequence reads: CASSSMGGNQPQHF. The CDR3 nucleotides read TGTGCCAGCAGCTCCATGGGGGGTAATCAGCCCCAGCATTTT.

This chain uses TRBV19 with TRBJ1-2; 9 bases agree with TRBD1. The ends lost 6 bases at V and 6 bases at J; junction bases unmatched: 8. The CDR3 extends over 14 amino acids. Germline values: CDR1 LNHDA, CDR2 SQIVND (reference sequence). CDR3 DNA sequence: TGTGCCAGTAGAGGACAGGGGAAATTGCATGGCTACACCTTC. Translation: CASRGQGKLHGYTF.

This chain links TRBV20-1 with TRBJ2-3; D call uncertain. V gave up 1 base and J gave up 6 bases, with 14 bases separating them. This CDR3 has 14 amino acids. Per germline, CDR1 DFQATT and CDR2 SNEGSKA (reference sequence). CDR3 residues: CSARADPRSDTQYF. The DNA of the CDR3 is TGCAGTGCTAGAGCCGACCCGCGATCGGATACGCAGTATTTT.

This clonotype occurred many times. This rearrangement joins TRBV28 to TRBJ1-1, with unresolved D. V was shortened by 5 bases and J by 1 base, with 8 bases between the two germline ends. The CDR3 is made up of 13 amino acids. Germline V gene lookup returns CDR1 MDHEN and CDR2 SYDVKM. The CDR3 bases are TGTGCCAGCAGTCTAACACCGAACACTGAAGCTTTCTTT. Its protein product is CASSLTPNTEAFF. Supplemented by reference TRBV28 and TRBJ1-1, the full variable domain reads DVKVTQSSRYLVKRTGEKVFLECVQDMDHENMFWYRQDPGLGLRLIYFSYDVKMKEKGDIPEGYSVSREKKERFSLILESASTNQTSMYLCASSLTPNTEAFFGQGTRLTVV.

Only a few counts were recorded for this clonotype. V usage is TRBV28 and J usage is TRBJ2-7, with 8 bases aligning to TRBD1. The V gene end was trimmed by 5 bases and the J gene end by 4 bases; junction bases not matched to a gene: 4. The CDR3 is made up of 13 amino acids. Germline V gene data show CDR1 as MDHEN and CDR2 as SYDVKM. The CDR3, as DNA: TGTGCCAGCAGTCTCAGGGGGCTGTACGAGCAGTACTTC. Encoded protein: CASSLRGLYEQYF.

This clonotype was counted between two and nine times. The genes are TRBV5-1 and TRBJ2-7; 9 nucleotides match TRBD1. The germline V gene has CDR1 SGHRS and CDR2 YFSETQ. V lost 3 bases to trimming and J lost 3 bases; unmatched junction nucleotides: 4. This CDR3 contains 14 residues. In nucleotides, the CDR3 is TGCGCCAGCAGCTCGCCGGGACAGGGCTACGAGCAGTACTTC. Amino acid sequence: CASSSPGQGYEQYF.

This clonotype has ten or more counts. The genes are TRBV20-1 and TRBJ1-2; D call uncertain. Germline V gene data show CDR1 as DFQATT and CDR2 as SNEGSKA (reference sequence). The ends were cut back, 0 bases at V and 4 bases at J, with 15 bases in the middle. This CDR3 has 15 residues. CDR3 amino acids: CSARDLSNEFYGYTF. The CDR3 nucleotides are TGCAGTGCTAGAGATCTATCCAACGAATTCTATGGCTACACCTTC.

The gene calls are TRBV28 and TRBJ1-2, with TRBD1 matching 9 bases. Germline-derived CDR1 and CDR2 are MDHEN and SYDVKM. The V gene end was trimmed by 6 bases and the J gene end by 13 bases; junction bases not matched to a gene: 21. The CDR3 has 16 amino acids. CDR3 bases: TGTGCCAGCAGCTTGCCCCAGGATCCGGGACAGGGATATCCCACCTTC. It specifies CASSLPQDPGQGYPTF.

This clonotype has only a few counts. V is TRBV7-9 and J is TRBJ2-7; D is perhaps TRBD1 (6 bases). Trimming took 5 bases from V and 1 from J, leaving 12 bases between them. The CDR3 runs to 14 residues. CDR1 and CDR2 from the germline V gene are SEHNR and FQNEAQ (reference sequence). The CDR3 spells CASSPRTDSYEQYF. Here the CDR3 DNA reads TGTGCCAGCAGCCCACGGACAGATTCCTACGAGCAGTACTTC.

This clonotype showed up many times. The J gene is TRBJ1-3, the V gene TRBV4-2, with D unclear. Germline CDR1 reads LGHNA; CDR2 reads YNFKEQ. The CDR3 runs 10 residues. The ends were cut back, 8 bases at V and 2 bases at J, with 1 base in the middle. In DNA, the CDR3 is TGTGCCAGCGCTGGAAACACCATATATTTT. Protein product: CASAGNTIYF.

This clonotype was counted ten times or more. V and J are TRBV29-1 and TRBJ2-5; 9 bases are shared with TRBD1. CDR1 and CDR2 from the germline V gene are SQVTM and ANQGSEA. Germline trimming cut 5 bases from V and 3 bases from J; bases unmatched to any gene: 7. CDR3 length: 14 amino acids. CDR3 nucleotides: TGCAGCGTTCTGGGGACAGGGCTAAAAGAGACCCAGTACTTC. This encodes CSVLGTGLKETQYF.

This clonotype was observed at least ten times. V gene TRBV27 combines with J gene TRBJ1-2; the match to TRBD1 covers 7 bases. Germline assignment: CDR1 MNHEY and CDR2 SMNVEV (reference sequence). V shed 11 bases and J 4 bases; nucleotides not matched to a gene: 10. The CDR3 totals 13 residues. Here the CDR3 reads CASRGGNGYGYTF. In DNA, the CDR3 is TGTGCCTCCAGGGGGGGGAATGGCTATGGCTACACCTTC.